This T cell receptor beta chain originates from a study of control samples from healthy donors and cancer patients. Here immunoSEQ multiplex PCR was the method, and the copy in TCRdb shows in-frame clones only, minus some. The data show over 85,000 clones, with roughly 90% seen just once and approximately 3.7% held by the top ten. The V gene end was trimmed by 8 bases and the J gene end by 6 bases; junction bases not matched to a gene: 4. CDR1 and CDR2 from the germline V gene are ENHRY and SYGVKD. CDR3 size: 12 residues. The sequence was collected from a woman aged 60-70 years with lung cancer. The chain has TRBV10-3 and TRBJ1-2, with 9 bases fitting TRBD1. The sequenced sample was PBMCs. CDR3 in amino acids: CAIWTGADGYTF. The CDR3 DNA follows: TGTGCCATCTGGACAGGGGCGGATGGCTACACCTTC.